The sequence of this T cell receptor (beta chain) was determined in a study of blood T cell repertoires in COVID-19. Assay: immunoSEQ multiplex PCR; the TCRdb copy retains only in-frame clones and omits some. The sample lists around 300,000 clones, 85% to 90% seen once, with 13% in the top ten. The TCR was taken from a human donor in a cohort sampled during active COVID-19. The sequencing input was peripheral blood.

For the CDR3, the DNA is TGCGCCAGCAACCCGGCGGGGGGTCTGAAGGCTTTCTTT. Its protein is CASNPAGGLKAFF. The rearrangement joins TRBV4-1 to TRBJ1-1; D may be TRBD1 (5 bases). With 7 bases removed from V and 11 bases from J, the gap between germline ends came to 20 bases. Germline CDR1 is MGHRA and CDR2 is YSYEKL. The length of the CDR3 is 13 residues.